The entry that follows covers one TCR beta chain sequence. Repertoires were generated with immunoSEQ multiplex PCR, while TCRdb's copy carries only in-frame clones and drops some. The sample records 250,000 or so clones, approximately 86% being singletons. The V end was cut by 8 bases, the J end by 2 bases, with 19 bases between. Germline CDR1 MNHNY, CDR2 SVGAGI (reference sequence). This CDR3 has 16 residues. The data belong to a study of blood T cell repertoires in COVID-19. Study context: Researchers got acute and convalescent COVID-19 samples from the United States, Italy and Spain. From T cells, B-cell-depleted T cells, or PBMCs came the material, which was cDNA or gDNA.

The sequenced sample was peripheral blood. This receptor was taken from a man aged 40-49 years with active or convalescent COVID-19. The genes are TRBV6-6 and TRBJ2-1; maybe TRBD2 (6 bases). This CDR3 reads CASADPWREPYNEQFF. The CDR3, as DNA: TGTGCCAGCGCGGACCCCTGGCGGGAACCCTACAATGAGCAGTTCTTC.